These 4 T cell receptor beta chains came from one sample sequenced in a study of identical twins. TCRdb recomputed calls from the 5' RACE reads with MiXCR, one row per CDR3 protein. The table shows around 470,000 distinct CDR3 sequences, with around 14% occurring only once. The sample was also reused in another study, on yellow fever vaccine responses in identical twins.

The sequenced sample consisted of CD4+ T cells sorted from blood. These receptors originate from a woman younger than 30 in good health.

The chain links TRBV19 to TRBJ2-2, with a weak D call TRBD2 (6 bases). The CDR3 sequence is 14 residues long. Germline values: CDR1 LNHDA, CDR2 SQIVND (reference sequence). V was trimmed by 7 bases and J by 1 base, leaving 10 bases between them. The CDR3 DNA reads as TGTGCCAGTATGCGGGATCTGAACACCGGGGAGCTGTTTTTT. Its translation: CASMRDLNTGELFF.

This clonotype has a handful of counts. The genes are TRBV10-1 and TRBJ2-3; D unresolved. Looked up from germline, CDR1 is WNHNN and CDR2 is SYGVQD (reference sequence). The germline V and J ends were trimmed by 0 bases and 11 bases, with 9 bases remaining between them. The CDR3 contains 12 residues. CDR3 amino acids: CASSESVHLQYF. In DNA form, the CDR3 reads TGCGCCAGCAGTGAGTCGGTCCATCTGCAGTATTTT.

DNA for the CDR3: TGCAGTGCCACCGACAGGGGCGAGCAGTACTTC. It is translated as CSATDRGEQYF. This chain joins TRBV20-1 and TRBJ2-7, with TRBD1 identical over 8 bases. V lost 6 bases to trimming and J lost 6 bases; unmatched junction nucleotides: 4. This CDR3 region has 11 residues. Germline CDR1 reads DFQATT; CDR2 reads SNEGSKA (reference sequence).

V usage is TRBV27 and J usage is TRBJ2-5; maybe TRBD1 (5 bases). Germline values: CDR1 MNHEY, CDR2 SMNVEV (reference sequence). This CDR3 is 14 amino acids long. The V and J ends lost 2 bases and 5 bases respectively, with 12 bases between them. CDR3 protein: CASSLSAGIETQYF. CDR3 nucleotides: TGTGCCAGCAGTTTAAGTGCAGGGATCGAGACCCAGTACTTC.